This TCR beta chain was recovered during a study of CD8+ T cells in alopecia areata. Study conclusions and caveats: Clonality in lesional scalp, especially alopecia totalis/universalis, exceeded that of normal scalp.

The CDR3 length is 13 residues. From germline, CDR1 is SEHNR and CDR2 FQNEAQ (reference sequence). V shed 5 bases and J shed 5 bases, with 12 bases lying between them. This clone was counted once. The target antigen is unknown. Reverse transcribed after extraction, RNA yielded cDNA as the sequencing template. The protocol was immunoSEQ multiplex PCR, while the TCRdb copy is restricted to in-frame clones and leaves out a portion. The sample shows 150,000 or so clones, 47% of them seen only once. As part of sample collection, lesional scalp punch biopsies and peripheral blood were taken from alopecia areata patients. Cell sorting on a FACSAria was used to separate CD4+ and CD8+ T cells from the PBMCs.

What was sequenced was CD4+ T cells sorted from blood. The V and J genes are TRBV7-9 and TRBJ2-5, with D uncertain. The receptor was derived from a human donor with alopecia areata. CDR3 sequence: CASSPGFLETQYF. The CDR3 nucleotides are TGTGCCAGCAGCCCCGGGTTCCTGGAGACCCAGTACTTC.